This T cell receptor beta chain emerged from a study of T cell changes during pregnancy in multiple sclerosis. Generated by immunoSEQ multiplex PCR, the TCRdb table keeps only in-frame clones and is missing some. The data show some 40,000 clones, roughly 93% seen once. This clonotype was obtained from a female donor with multiple sclerosis, enrolled in a pregnancy study. The material was CD4+ T cells from peripheral blood mononuclear cells, obtained in the first trimester of pregnancy.

CDR3 in amino acids: CASSGGQGAGEAFF. The CDR3 DNA reads as TGTGCCAGCAGCGGGGGACAGGGGGCAGGTGAAGCTTTCTTT. The rearrangement uses TRBV5-4 and TRBJ1-1, with 12 nucleotides matching TRBD1. V trimming: 4 bases; J trimming: 7 bases; junction bases outside the gene matches: 5. This CDR3 is built from 14 residues. The germline CDR1 and CDR2 sequences are SGHNT and YYREEE (reference sequence).